What follows are 26 T cell receptor beta chains derived from one specimen sequenced in a study of blood T cell repertoires in COVID-19 (dated by TCRdb to about 2020). Libraries were made using the immunoSEQ multiplex PCR assay. Entries here come from immuneACCESS through TCRdb and include only in-frame sequences with V and J called. Some clones fail to appear in such tables; in the studies checked, an unresolved V gene covers under half of the shortfall, and the cause of the remainder is unknown. This sample gives 88,000 or so clones in total; approximately 86% of them show up just once. The biggest ten clones account for under 8.5% of the sample. The sequenced sample was peripheral blood. The receptors derive from a man between 60 and 75 years old with acute or convalescent COVID-19.

This chain uses TRBV2 with TRBJ2-2; tentative D call: TRBD1 (7 bases). The germline CDR1 and CDR2 sequences are SNHLY and FYNNEI. The CDR3 has 15 amino acids. Trimming left V 4 bases short and J 6 bases short, with 15 bases between. The CDR3 loop reads CASSVGGGASGELFF. Here the CDR3 DNA reads TGTGCCAGCAGTGTAGGAGGGGGCGCGTCCGGGGAGCTGTTTTTT.

In its sample, this clone was seen a few times. This CDR3 is also generated by other DNA sequences in the sample. J is TRBJ2-3 and V is TRBV27, with unresolved D. CDR1 MNHEY and CDR2 SMNVEV come from the germline V gene (reference sequence). The V gene lost 2 bases and the J gene lost 3 bases, with 6 bases spanning the gap. The CDR3 sequence is 13 residues long. CDR3 nucleotide sequence: TGTGCCAGCAGTTTAAGAGCAACAGATACGCAGTATTTT. Protein sequence: CASSLRATDTQYF.

V is TRBV19 and J is TRBJ2-7; TRBD1 matches 8 bases. V shed 5 bases and J 7 bases; nucleotides not matched to a gene: 7. Germline CDR1 reads LNHDA; CDR2 reads SQIVND (reference sequence). The CDR3 consists of 13 residues. The CDR3 nucleotides read TGTGCCAGTAGTGAGCAGGGGGCGCAAGAGCAGTACTTC. Protein product: CASSEQGAQEQYF.

The chain has TRBV5-1 and TRBJ2-4; TRBD1 matches 9 bases. Trimming took 3 bases from V and 15 from J; bases not matched to a gene: 4. The CDR3 sequence is 11 residues long. Germline lookup yields CDR1 SGHRS and CDR2 YFSETQ. The CDR3 bases are TGCGCCAGCAGCTCCGGACAGGGGCGGTACTTC. It specifies CASSSGQGRYF.

The chain couples TRBV9 to TRBJ1-1; 7 bases line up with TRBD1. The CDR3 is 14 amino acids. CDR1 is SGDLS, CDR2 YYNGEE, per germline. V was clipped by 6 bases and J by 4 bases; unmatched bases: 9. This CDR3 is CASTPSQGITEAFF. CDR3 DNA: TGTGCCAGCACCCCTTCACAGGGGATCACTGAAGCTTTCTTT.

The CDR3 loop reads CASSPGSDTQYF. The CDR3 nucleotides read TGTGCCAGCAGCCCAGGGTCAGATACGCAGTATTTT. The chain is built from TRBV7-6 and TRBJ2-3, with a possible D match to TRBD1 (5 bases). V dropped 5 bases and J dropped 4 bases, with 7 bases sitting between them. The germline V gene has CDR1 SGHVS and CDR2 FNYEAQ. The CDR3 length is 12 residues. Full variable domain (missing parts from reference TRBV7-6 and TRBJ2-3): GAGVSQSPRYKVTKRGQDVALRCDPISGHVSLYWYRQALGQGPEFLTYFNYEAQQDKSGLPNDRFSAERPEGSISTLTIQRTEQRDSAMYRCASSPGSDTQYFGPGTRLTVL.

This clone was recorded once. The chain uses TRBV5-1 and TRBJ2-7; unclear D gene. Germline V gives CDR1 SGHRS, CDR2 YFSETQ. This CDR3 contains 15 residues. V was clipped by 5 bases and J by 7 bases, with 22 bases between them. The CDR3 DNA follows: TGCGCCAGCAGTACCTCCACGACAAATACAATAGAGCAGTACTTC. This sequence encodes CASSTSTTNTIEQYF.

The chain is built from TRBV10-2 and TRBJ2-7, with 12 bases fitting TRBD2. Trimming took 8 bases from V and 4 from J; bases not matched to a gene: 12. The CDR3 extends over 16 amino acids. Germline-derived CDR1 and CDR2 are WSHSY and SAAADI. The CDR3 loop reads CASGLAGGLSKYEQYF. CDR3 nucleotide sequence: TGCGCCAGCGGCCTAGCGGGGGGGCTTTCTAAATACGAGCAGTACTTC.

This clone came up a few times. The genes are TRBV7-9 and TRBJ1-2; D remains unclear. Trimming took 0 bases from V and 4 from J, leaving 9 bases between them. From germline, CDR1 is SEHNR and CDR2 FQNEAQ (reference sequence). CDR3 length: 14 residues. The CDR3 DNA follows: TGTGCCAGCAGCTTAGCCCCGCCGGTCTATGGCTACACCTTC. This codes for CASSLAPPVYGYTF.

The chain carries TRBV5-6 and TRBJ2-1; TRBD1 is a possible D gene (6 bases). This CDR3 is built from 15 residues. Germline V gene data show CDR1 as SGHDT and CDR2 as YYEEEE. V gave up 0 bases and J gave up 0 bases, with 7 bases separating them. CDR3 sequence reads: CASSLGGGSYNEQFF. The CDR3 DNA reads as TGTGCCAGCAGCTTGGGAGGGGGCTCCTACAATGAGCAGTTCTTC.

The sample holds a few counts of this clone. This chain links TRBV18 with TRBJ2-7, with D perhaps TRBD1 (6 bases). The CDR3 totals 13 residues. Germline-derived CDR1 and CDR2 are KGHSH and LQKENI. V lost 3 bases, J lost 6 bases, and 12 bases lay in between. CDR3 protein: CASSPTGLGEQYF. The CDR3 nucleotides read TGTGCCAGCTCACCCACAGGGTTGGGCGAGCAGTACTTC.

The V call is TRBV20-1, the J call TRBJ1-5; no definite D call. CDR3 length equals 11 residues. In germline, CDR1 is DFQATT, CDR2 SNEGSKA (reference sequence). V gave up 0 bases and J gave up 11 bases, with 8 bases separating them. The CDR3 sequence is CSAREDGTQHF. In DNA form, the CDR3 reads TGCAGTGCTAGAGAGGACGGGACCCAGCATTTT.

The chain has TRBV27 and TRBJ1-5; D is possibly TRBD1 (5 bases). The germline V gene has CDR1 MNHEY and CDR2 SMNVEV (reference sequence). V was cut by 3 bases and J by 3 bases, with 12 bases left in between. The CDR3 has 15 residues. CDR3 in DNA: TGTGCCAGCAGTTTCGGGCAGGGAAACAATCAGCCCCAGCATTTT. Protein sequence: CASSFGQGNNQPQHF.

This sequence joins TRBV6-5 and TRBJ1-1, with D maybe TRBD1 (5 bases). The V gene's germline CDR1 is MNHEY and CDR2 SVGAGI. The CDR3 has 12 residues. The V and J ends lost 5 bases and 6 bases respectively, with 10 bases between them. The CDR3 loop is CASSHLRAEAFF. Written as DNA, the CDR3 is TGTGCCAGCAGTCATCTCAGGGCTGAAGCTTTCTTT.

This chain uses TRBV19 with TRBJ2-3; D may be TRBD1 (5 bases). The ends were cut back, 8 bases at V and 5 bases at J, with 14 bases in the middle. CDR3 length equals 13 residues. Germline loops: CDR1 LNHDA, CDR2 SQIVND (reference sequence). CDR3 sequence reads: CASARVGQDTQYF. The CDR3 DNA follows: TGTGCCAGTGCTCGGGTGGGGCAAGATACGCAGTATTTT.

J is TRBJ2-6 and V is TRBV10-1; TRBD1 aligns across 11 bases. The germline CDR1 and CDR2 sequences are WNHNN and SYGVQD (reference sequence). Germline trimming cut 5 bases from V and 2 bases from J; bases unmatched to any gene: 11. There are 19 residues in the CDR3. In DNA form, the CDR3 reads TGCGCCAGCAGTCTTGTACCGGGACAGGGGGGTGCTGGGGCCAACGTCCTGACTTTC. Translating it yields CASSLVPGQGGAGANVLTF.

The chain carries TRBV9 and TRBJ1-1; D gene ambiguous. Trimming removed 4 bases from V and 5 bases from J, with 12 bases in between. Germline loops: CDR1 SGDLS, CDR2 YYNGEE. The length of the CDR3 is 13 residues. The CDR3 reads CASSFGRLTEAFF. CDR3 coding DNA: TGTGCCAGCAGCTTTGGTAGATTGACTGAAGCTTTCTTT.

The chain employs TRBV19 and TRBJ1-2, with D perhaps matching TRBD1 (5 bases). With 7 bases removed from V and 2 bases from J, the gap between germline ends came to 17 bases. Germline values: CDR1 LNHDA, CDR2 SQIVND (reference sequence). This CDR3 contains 15 residues. In DNA form, the CDR3 reads TGTGCCAGTATCTCCCACGACGACAGAAACTATGGCTACACCTTC. Translation: CASISHDDRNYGYTF.

The V and J genes are TRBV3-1 (or the pseudogene TRBV3-2) and TRBJ2-1; TRBD2 aligns across 10 bases. Germline lookup yields CDR1 LGHDT and CDR2 YNNKEL (reference sequence). Germline trimming cut 4 bases from V and 9 bases from J; bases unmatched to any gene: 3. CDR3 length equals 13 residues. The chain's CDR3 is CASSPRLAGEQFF. Written as DNA, the CDR3 is TGTGCCAGCAGCCCCCGACTAGCGGGTGAGCAGTTCTTC.

The CDR3 loop reads CASSGLQGEAFF. CDR3 coding DNA: TGCGCCAGCAGTGGATTACAGGGTGAAGCTTTCTTT. V and J are TRBV5-1 and TRBJ1-1, with D possibly matching TRBD1 (6 bases). CDR3 length: 12 amino acids. V lost 5 bases and J 7 bases, leaving 12 bases between the germline ends. CDR1 and CDR2 (germline): SGHRS, YFSETQ.

The V gene is TRBV5-6, the J gene TRBJ2-5; TRBD1 aligns across 7 bases. Per the germline V gene, CDR1 is SGHDT and CDR2 is YYEEEE. After removal of 4 bases from V and 3 bases from J, the junction contained 9 bases not matched to a gene. The CDR3 is 15 amino acids. The CDR3 is CASSAPIQGKETQYF. The CDR3 nucleotides are TGTGCCAGCAGCGCGCCCATACAGGGGAAAGAGACCCAGTACTTC.

This chain connects TRBV19 to TRBJ1-6, with 9 bases aligning to TRBD1. Unmatched junction bases numbered 6, after V lost 3 bases and J lost 9 bases. Germline CDR1 and CDR2: LNHDA and SQIVND (reference sequence). The CDR3 totals 15 residues. CDR3 DNA sequence: TGTGCCAGTAGTATCCTGGGACAGGGTGGTTCACCCCTCCACTTT. Translation: CASSILGQGGSPLHF.

The rearrangement joins TRBV5-1 to TRBJ2-3, with D maybe TRBD2 (5 bases). The CDR3 covers 14 residues. The germline V gene encodes CDR1 SGHRS and CDR2 YFSETQ. Trimming took off 4 bases at V and 3 bases at J, with 12 bases between the two ends. The CDR3: CASSPGLKTDTQYF. The CDR3 bases are TGCGCCAGCAGCCCCGGACTGAAAACAGATACGCAGTATTTT.

The chain combines TRBV30 with TRBJ2-6, with 7 bases lining up with TRBD2. The CDR3 extends over 18 amino acids. The V segment lost 0 bases and the J segment 0 bases; nucleotides outside the gene matches: 8. Germline V gene sequence: CDR1 GTSNPN, CDR2 SVGIG (reference sequence). The CDR3: CAWSVGGGGFSGANVLTF. CDR3 in DNA: TGTGCCTGGAGTGTTGGGGGGGGAGGGTTCTCTGGGGCCAACGTCCTGACTTTC. The complete variable domain, with remaining parts taken from reference TRBV30 and TRBJ2-6, reads SQTIHQWPATLVQPVGSPLSLECTVEGTSNPNLYWYRQAAGRGLQLLFYSVGIGQISSEVPQNLSASRPQDRQFILSSKKLLLSDSGFYLCAWSVGGGGFSGANVLTFGAGSRLTVL.

The J gene is TRBJ1-4, the V gene TRBV6-2 or TRBV6-3; 12 bases line up with TRBD1. Germline assignment: CDR1 MNHEY and CDR2 SVGEGT. V shed 5 bases and J 5 bases; nucleotides not matched to a gene: 15. The CDR3 loop spans 19 amino acids. The CDR3 nucleotides are TGTGCCAGCAGTGATCCGGGACAGGGGGCCCGACGACTCAATGAAAAACTGTTTTTT. Its translation is CASSDPGQGARRLNEKLFF.

This clone is a singleton in its sample. J is TRBJ1-6 and V is TRBV18; possibly TRBD1 for D (5 bases). Trimming stripped 1 base from V and 0 bases from J, with 10 bases between. The CDR3 covers 17 residues. CDR1 and CDR2 from the germline V gene are KGHSH and LQKENI. The CDR3 sequence is CASSPLARGSYNSPLHF. CDR3 in DNA: TGTGCCAGCTCACCACTTGCAAGGGGCTCCTATAATTCACCCCTCCACTTT.